This T cell receptor beta chain comes out of a study of beta chain features in type 1 diabetes. The study's findings and limits: Moderate but significant shortening of TCRB CDR3s was recorded in all four CD4+ subsets from Type 1 diabetes patients. Since sequencing was performed on cDNA, cells with high TCR expression could be over-represented. Fewer junction insertions and more nucleotide deletions appeared in type 1 diabetes patients. There was no resolution here of whether HLA type influences TCRB rearrangement.

CDR3 length equals 14 residues. Germline V lookup: CDR1 MGHRA, CDR2 YSYEKL. The J segment lost 9 bases and the V segment lost 5 bases, leaving 9 bases of the junction unmatched. Sorted cells reached over 95% purity in every population. Expressed TCRB transcripts were sequenced because the isolated RNA had all been reverse transcribed beforehand. The assay was immunoSEQ multiplex PCR, and TCRdb's table has in-frame clones only and misses some. Counted here are a few hundred thousand clones, around an eighth occurring once; the ten biggest clones make up 0.0095% to 0.012%. This clone was detected only a few times. Its antigen is not known.

The sample comprised naive CD4+ T cells from blood. The source is a woman under 30 with type 1 diabetes. This chain joins TRBV4-1 and TRBJ2-5; TRBD1 agrees at 10 bases. The CDR3 loop is CASSFGQGGKAQYF. DNA for the CDR3: TGCGCCAGCAGCTTCGGACAGGGGGGTAAGGCCCAGTACTTC.